The T cell receptor (beta chain) under discussion was sequenced for a study of shared clonotypes between healthy human individuals. About this clone: Its cognate antigen is unknown.

It was CD45RO-negative cells, positively selected for CCR7, that made up naive CD8 cells, with terminally differentiated effector memory CD45RA+ cells excluded. There are 13 residues in the CDR3. CDR1 is LNHDA, CDR2 SQIVND, per germline (reference sequence). Trimming took 1 base from V and 7 from J, leaving 11 bases between them. Per the original data handling: Because ImmunoSEQ provided only junction sequences with no quality scores, the filtering differed. Profiled with immunoSEQ multiplex PCR; TCRdb holds only in-frame clones, not every one. D and trimming come from the DNA, and the V and J calls and clone size come from that table. The profile shows roughly 1,800,000 clones, about 95% of them singletons. Study-level points and caveats: Generation of non-shared clonotypes was less probable than generation of clonotypes shared by all four donors.

Sequenced input: naive CD8+ T cells sorted from blood. The TCR originated in a man younger than 35 in good health. The chain uses TRBV19 and TRBJ2-7; D uncertain. CDR3 sequence reads: CASSIANFGEQYF. The CDR3 bases are TGTGCCAGTAGTATAGCTAATTTTGGGGAGCAGTACTTC.